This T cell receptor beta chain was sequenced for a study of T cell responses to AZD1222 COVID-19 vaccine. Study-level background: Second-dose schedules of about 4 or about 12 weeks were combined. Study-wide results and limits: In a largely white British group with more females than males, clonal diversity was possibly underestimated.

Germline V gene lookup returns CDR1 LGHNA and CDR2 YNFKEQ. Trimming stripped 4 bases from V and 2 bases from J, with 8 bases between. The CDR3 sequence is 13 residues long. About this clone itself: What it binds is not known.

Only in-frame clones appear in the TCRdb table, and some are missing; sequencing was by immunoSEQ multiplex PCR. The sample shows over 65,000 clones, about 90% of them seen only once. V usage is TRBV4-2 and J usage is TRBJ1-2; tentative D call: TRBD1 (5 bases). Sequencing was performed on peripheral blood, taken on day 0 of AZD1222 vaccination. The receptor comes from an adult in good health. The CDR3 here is CASSPTENYGYTF. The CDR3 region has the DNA TGTGCCAGCAGCCCGACAGAAAACTATGGCTACACCTTC.